This section outlines one T cell receptor beta chain sequence together with its context. The antigen remains undetermined. TCRB transcripts that were expressed got sequenced, as all of the isolated RNA had been reverse transcribed. Some clones are missing from TCRdb's copy, which holds only in-frame ones; the method was immunoSEQ multiplex PCR. The table has hundreds of thousands of clones, 9.6% seen once. This entry is derived from a study of beta chain features in type 1 diabetes. Study-level results: Fewer junction insertions and more nucleotide deletions appeared in type 1 diabetes patients.

The junction had 18 bases not matched to a gene; V was cut back by 4 bases and J by 0 bases. Germline V lookup: CDR1 SGHRS, CDR2 YFSETQ. The CDR3 totals 19 residues. Isolation of CD4+ naive, central memory, regulatory and stem cell-like memory cells was achieved by sorting via CD45RO/CCR7/CD25/CD127/CD95/CD27. The chain has TRBV5-1 and TRBJ2-5; 7 nucleotides match TRBD2. This TCR was sampled from a woman aged 18-29 years in good health. The sequencing sample was made of naive CD4+ T cells from blood. CDR3: CASSLRPGGGARYQETQYF. The CDR3 DNA sequence: TGCGCCAGCAGCCTGCGTCCCGGGGGAGGGGCCCGGTACCAAGAGACCCAGTACTTC.